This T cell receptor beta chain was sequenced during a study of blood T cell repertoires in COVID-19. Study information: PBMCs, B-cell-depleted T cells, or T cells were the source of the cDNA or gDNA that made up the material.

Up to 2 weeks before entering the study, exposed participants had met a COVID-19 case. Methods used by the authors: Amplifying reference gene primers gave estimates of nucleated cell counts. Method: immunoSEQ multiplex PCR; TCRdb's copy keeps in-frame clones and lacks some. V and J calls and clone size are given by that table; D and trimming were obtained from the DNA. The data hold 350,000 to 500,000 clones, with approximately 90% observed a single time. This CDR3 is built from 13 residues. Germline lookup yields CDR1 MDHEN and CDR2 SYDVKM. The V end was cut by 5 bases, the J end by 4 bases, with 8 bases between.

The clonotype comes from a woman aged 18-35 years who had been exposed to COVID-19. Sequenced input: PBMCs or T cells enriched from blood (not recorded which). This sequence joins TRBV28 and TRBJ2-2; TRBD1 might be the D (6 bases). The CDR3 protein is CASSQGTTGELFF. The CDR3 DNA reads TGTGCCAGCAGTCAGGGGACCACCGGGGAGCTGTTTTTT.